The 32 T cell receptor beta chains reported below all come from one sample, sequenced in a study of OX40 agonist ivuxolimab in advanced cancers. Sequencing used immunoSEQ multiplex PCR; TCRdb keeps in-frame clones, though not all of them. The table lists 20,000 to 30,000 clones, around 79% of them singletons. The sample in question was CD4+ or CD8+ T cells sorted from blood, obtained in a trial of the OX40 agonist ivuxolimab. The receptors stem from an adult with an advanced solid tumor such as melanoma, head and neck, liver or kidney cancer.

A few counts support this clone. The V and J genes are TRBV11-2 and TRBJ2-7; 8 bases are shared with TRBD1. J gave up 12 bases and V 3 bases, and 10 bases lay outside the gene matches. The CDR3 totals 13 residues. Germline V gene sequence: CDR1 SGHAT, CDR2 FQNNGV. The CDR3 region has the DNA TGTGCCAGCAGCTTCGTTACAGGGGGATTTGCGTACTTC. Translated, it gives CASSFVTGGFAYF. Variable domain in full (rest from reference TRBV11-2 and TRBJ2-7): EAGVAQSPRYKIIEKRQSVAFWCNPISGHATLYWYQQILGQGPKLLIQFQNNGVVDDSQLPKDRFSAERLKGVDSTLKIQPAKLEDSAVYLCASSFVTGGFAYFGPGTRLTVT.

This clone has more than one count but fewer than ten. The chain joins TRBV5-1 to TRBJ1-1; the match to TRBD1 covers 8 bases. CDR3 size: 20 residues. Unmatched junction bases numbered 16, after V lost 0 bases and J lost 0 bases. Germline CDR1 is SGHRS and CDR2 is YFSETQ. The CDR3 DNA is TGCGCCAGCAGCTTGGCCAAGGAAGGTCGGACAGGGCCGATGAACACTGAAGCTTTCTTT. Its translation is CASSLAKEGRTGPMNTEAFF. The variable domain in full, with the rest retrieved from reference TRBV5-1 and TRBJ1-1, is KAGVTQTPRYLIKTRGQQVTLSCSPISGHRSVSWYQQTPGQGLQFLFEYFSETQRNKGNFPGRFSGRQFSNSRSEMNVSTLELGDSALYLCASSLAKEGRTGPMNTEAFFGQGTRLTVV.

V gene TRBV25-1 combines with J gene TRBJ1-4; possibly TRBD1 for D (5 bases). CDR3 size: 15 residues. Germline V CDR1 and CDR2: MGHDK, SYGVNS. V shed 2 bases and J shed 5 bases, with 12 bases lying between them. The CDR3 bases are TGTGCCAGCAGTGAACTCAGGGCGGGAAATGAAAAACTGTTTTTT. Translation: CASSELRAGNEKLFF.

Here the CDR3 DNA reads TGTGCCAGCAGTCGACAGGGCTCCTACAATGAGCAGTTCTTC. Translated: CASSRQGSYNEQFF. J is TRBJ2-1 and V is TRBV6-1; 7 nucleotides match TRBD1. The V gene end was trimmed by 5 bases and the J gene end by 0 bases; junction bases not matched to a gene: 1. CDR3 length: 14 residues. Germline V lookup: CDR1 MNHNS, CDR2 SASEGT.

For the CDR3, the DNA is TGTGCCAGCAGCCTGAAATGGGACTACGAGCAGTACTTC. It yields the protein CASSLKWDYEQYF. The chain links TRBV7-2 to TRBJ2-7; D remains unclear. The CDR3 length is 13 residues. Germline V CDR1 and CDR2: SGHTA, FQGNSA. Between the trimmed V and J ends, which lost 5 bases and 3 bases, there was a span of 11 bases.

The chain links TRBV7-6 to TRBJ2-5, with D tentatively TRBD2 (6 bases). V lost 3 bases to trimming and J lost 5 bases, with 13 bases between them. The CDR3 loop spans 14 amino acids. Germline CDR1 is SGHVS and CDR2 is FNYEAQ. CDR3 loop: CASSFGGTRETQYF. In nucleotides, the CDR3 is TGTGCCAGCAGCTTTGGGGGGACGCGGGAGACCCAGTACTTC.

This clone was observed a single time. The chain combines TRBV6-1 with TRBJ2-3; D unclear. In germline, CDR1 is MNHNS, CDR2 SASEGT. V was cut by 1 base and J by 7 bases, with 6 bases left in between. The CDR3 has 12 residues. Here the CDR3 reads CASSEGANTQYF. For the CDR3, the DNA is TGTGCCAGCAGTGAAGGGGCTAATACGCAGTATTTT.

This rearrangement joins TRBV2 to TRBJ2-7; 8 bases align to TRBD1. The CDR3 covers 14 residues. V shed 4 bases, J shed 2 bases, and the junction held 4 bases outside the gene matches. CDR1 and CDR2 (germline): SNHLY, FYNNEI. The CDR3 sequence: CASSGTGTPYEQYF. DNA for the CDR3: TGTGCCAGCAGTGGGACAGGGACCCCCTACGAGCAGTACTTC.

This clone was seen only a few times. The V and J genes are TRBV5-1 and TRBJ1-5, with TRBD1 matching 8 bases. Germline assignment: CDR1 SGHRS and CDR2 YFSETQ. This CDR3 comprises 15 residues. The V and J ends lost 4 bases and 4 bases, in that order; junction bases with no gene match: 7. The CDR3 region has the DNA TGCGCCAGCAGCCCTGGGACAGGTGAAAATCAGCCCCAGCATTTT. It codes for CASSPGTGENQPQHF.

The chain uses TRBV5-5 and TRBJ1-4; D call uncertain. Trimming cost V 4 bases and J 0 bases, with 7 bases left between them. The CDR3 contains 14 residues. Germline V lookup: CDR1 SGHKS, CDR2 YYEKEE (reference sequence). CDR3: CASSHSPTNEKLFF. In DNA form, the CDR3 reads TGTGCCAGCAGCCACAGCCCAACTAATGAAAAACTGTTTTTT.

This sequence joins TRBV6-1 and TRBJ2-7; D may be TRBD2 (6 bases). From germline, CDR1 is MNHNS and CDR2 SASEGT. V was shortened by 1 base and J by 1 base, with 11 bases between the two germline ends. This CDR3 has 15 amino acids. DNA for the CDR3: TGTGCCAGCAGTGAAGTTACGGGAGCGTCCTACGAGCAGTACTTC. This codes for CASSEVTGASYEQYF.

This clone came up a few times. The germline gene is not matched at one end of the junction; a read error may be the cause. The chain links TRBV11-2 to TRBJ2-1, with 7 bases fitting TRBD1. CDR1 is SGHAT, CDR2 FQNNGV, per germline. The CDR3 totals 11 residues. CDR3: CASSSRGQMVF. The CDR3 DNA follows: TGTGCCAGCAGCTCACGGGGACAGATGGTCTTC.

The J gene is TRBJ2-6, the V gene TRBV18; perhaps TRBD2 as D (6 bases). V shed 5 bases and J shed 1 base, with 24 bases lying between them. CDR1 and CDR2 (germline): KGHSH, LQKENI. The CDR3 is made up of 20 amino acids. The CDR3: CASSVTGTGSAGSGANVLTF. CDR3 nucleotide sequence: TGTGCCAGCTCAGTCACCGGGACTGGGAGCGCAGGGTCTGGGGCCAACGTCCTGACTTTC.

V gene TRBV25-1 combines with J gene TRBJ2-5; a possible D gene is TRBD2 (6 bases). This CDR3 is built from 15 residues. Trimming shortened V by 4 bases and J by 5 bases, and 17 bases separated the two germline ends. CDR1 MGHDK and CDR2 SYGVNS come from the germline V gene. CDR3 in DNA: TGTGCCAGCAGTGTCCGTGGGGGGTCCAGGGAGACCCAGTACTTC. Its protein product is CASSVRGGSRETQYF.

This clone was seen a handful of times. V usage is TRBV28 and J usage is TRBJ2-2; the match to TRBD2 covers 12 bases. J lost 4 bases, V lost 2 bases, and 2 bases had no gene match. The CDR3 extends over 16 amino acids. Germline lookup yields CDR1 MDHEN and CDR2 SYDVKM. As DNA, the CDR3 is TGTGCCAGCAGTTTACTAGCGGGAGGGCCCACCGGGGAGCTGTTTTTT. Protein: CASSLLAGGPTGELFF.

The gene calls are TRBV7-2 and TRBJ2-1, with a tentative D call TRBD2 (5 bases). The CDR3 loop spans 15 amino acids. Per the germline V gene, CDR1 is SGHTA and CDR2 is FQGNSA. The germline V and J ends were trimmed by 5 bases and 0 bases, with 11 bases remaining between them. The DNA of the CDR3 is TGTGCCAGCAGCGCTAGCTCGAGCTCCTACAATGAGCAGTTCTTC. It codes for CASSASSSSYNEQFF.

A few counts support this clone. This sequence joins TRBV19 and TRBJ1-5, with D perhaps matching TRBD1 (5 bases). This CDR3 comprises 14 residues. Germline CDR1 reads LNHDA; CDR2 reads SQIVND (reference sequence). V was trimmed by 7 bases and J by 5 bases, leaving 15 bases between them. As DNA, the CDR3 is TGTGCCAGTACCTCGGGAGGGGAGCATCAGCCCCAGCATTTT. This codes for CASTSGGEHQPQHF. The full variable domain, with the rest looked up from reference TRBV19 and TRBJ1-5, is DGGITQSPKYLFRKEGQNVTLSCEQNLNHDAMYWYRQDPGQGLRLIYYSQIVNDFQKGDIAEGYSVSREKKESFPLTVTSAQKNPTAFYLCASTSGGEHQPQHFGDGTRLSIL.

This rearrangement joins TRBV5-1 to TRBJ2-5; perhaps TRBD2 as D (5 bases). V was trimmed by 6 bases and J by 0 bases, leaving 12 bases between them. There are 14 residues in the CDR3. Per germline, CDR1 SGHRS and CDR2 YFSETQ. CDR3 bases: TGCGCCAGCAATAAGGACGGGAACCAAGAGACCCAGTACTTC. This encodes CASNKDGNQETQYF.

The chain carries TRBV27 and TRBJ1-6; D unclear. CDR1 and CDR2 from the germline V gene are MNHEY and SMNVEV (reference sequence). The CDR3 has 13 residues. The V and J ends lost 8 bases and 8 bases respectively, with 13 bases between them. The DNA for the CDR3 is TGTGCCAGCTGGACGGCGAATTATTCACCCCTCCACTTT. It encodes CASWTANYSPLHF.

J is TRBJ2-5 and V is TRBV28, with D hard to call. The J call may be faulty, since TRBJ2-7 better matches the DNA end. Germline assignment: CDR1 MDHEN and CDR2 SYDVKM. There are 15 residues in the CDR3. Here the CDR3 reads CASSLEVTLSYEQYF. The CDR3 bases are TGTGCCAGCAGTTTAGAGGTGACACTCTCCTACGAGCAGTACTTC.

The rearrangement uses TRBV28 and TRBJ2-5; D may be TRBD2 (6 bases). The CDR3 loop spans 16 amino acids. Germline V gene sequence: CDR1 MDHEN, CDR2 SYDVKM. V shed 5 bases and J shed 5 bases, with 21 bases lying between them. The DNA of the CDR3 is TGTGCCAGCAGTACGTGGAGCGTGGGAGGATACGAGACCCAGTACTTC. The encoded protein is CASSTWSVGGYETQYF.

V is TRBV19 and J is TRBJ1-5; D not resolved. The germline V gene has CDR1 LNHDA and CDR2 SQIVND (reference sequence). The CDR3 loop spans 16 amino acids. Trimming pared 3 bases from V and 3 bases from J, leaving 15 bases between. CDR3 loop: CASSIRTLGINQPQHF. The CDR3 region has the DNA TGTGCCAGTAGTATCCGGACCTTGGGGATCAATCAGCCCCAGCATTTT. The full variable domain, in which reference TRBV19 and TRBJ1-5 provide the parts outside the CDR3, is DGGITQSPKYLFRKEGQNVTLSCEQNLNHDAMYWYRQDPGQGLRLIYYSQIVNDFQKGDIAEGYSVSREKKESFPLTVTSAQKNPTAFYLCASSIRTLGINQPQHFGDGTRLSIL.

In this sample, this clone turned up a few times. The rearrangement joins TRBV28 to TRBJ1-1; the match to TRBD1 covers 9 bases. The J segment lost 1 base and the V segment lost 4 bases, leaving 22 bases of the junction unmatched. CDR1 MDHEN and CDR2 SYDVKM come from the germline V gene. The CDR3 sequence is 21 residues long. This CDR3 is CASSSLQGAYSRPTQNTEAFF. CDR3 DNA sequence: TGTGCCAGCAGTTCGTTACAGGGGGCTTATTCGCGCCCTACACAGAACACTGAAGCTTTCTTT.

V is TRBV2 and J is TRBJ2-1; 9 bases are a match to TRBD2. Trimming at V came to 1 base and at J to 3 bases, leaving 4 bases not matched to a gene. The CDR3 is 16 residues long. Germline-derived CDR1 and CDR2 are SNHLY and FYNNEI. The chain's CDR3 is CASSEVRLAVYNEQFF. In DNA form, the CDR3 reads TGTGCCAGCAGTGAAGTCAGACTAGCGGTCTACAATGAGCAGTTCTTC.

A word on this clone: Different DNA sequences within this sample yield the same CDR3. The chain is built from TRBV7-9 and TRBJ1-4, with D possibly matching TRBD1 (6 bases). The CDR3 length is 15 residues. Germline CDR1 is SEHNR and CDR2 is FQNEAQ (reference sequence). Trimming cost V 0 bases and J 8 bases, with 13 bases left between them. The CDR3 sequence: CASSLAFGGAEKLFF. CDR3 coding DNA: TGTGCCAGCAGCTTAGCGTTCGGGGGGGCGGAAAAACTGTTTTTT.

The chain employs TRBV28 and TRBJ2-6, with D unresolved. The CDR3 length is 15 residues. The germline CDR1 and CDR2 sequences are MDHEN and SYDVKM. Trimming took off 4 bases at V and 2 bases at J, with 9 bases between the two ends. The DNA for the CDR3 is TGTGCCAGCAGTTCGGTGCGAACTGGGGCCAACGTCCTGACTTTC. Translating gives CASSSVRTGANVLTF.

The chain links TRBV11-2 to TRBJ2-3, with D unresolved. The CDR3 sequence is 13 residues long. Germline CDR1 reads SGHAT; CDR2 reads FQNNGV. V lost 1 base to trimming and J lost 2 bases, with 4 bases between them. The chain's CDR3 is CASSLGHTDTQYF. The CDR3 coding sequence is TGTGCCAGCAGCTTAGGACACACAGATACGCAGTATTTT.

The chain links TRBV2 to TRBJ2-2; D is undetermined. Germline V gene sequence: CDR1 SNHLY, CDR2 FYNNEI. The CDR3 is 15 residues long. Trimming removed 8 bases at V and 0 bases at J, with 13 bases between. This CDR3 reads CASQQEPTNTGELFF. The CDR3 region has the DNA TGTGCCAGCCAGCAGGAGCCGACGAACACCGGGGAGCTGTTTTTT.

This clone showed up just a few times. V gene TRBV7-2 combines with J gene TRBJ2-7; D perhaps matches TRBD2 (5 bases). There are 14 residues in the CDR3. Germline CDR1 SGHTA, CDR2 FQGNSA. V gave up 0 bases and J gave up 3 bases, with 9 bases separating them. The CDR3 here is CASSLAAGNYEQYF. The CDR3 nucleotides read TGTGCCAGCAGCTTAGCGGCGGGTAACTACGAGCAGTACTTC.

This chain uses TRBV5-1 with TRBJ1-4; D is uncertain. Trimming removed 2 bases at V and 3 bases at J, with 8 bases between. Germline CDR1 is SGHRS and CDR2 is YFSETQ. The CDR3 extends over 14 amino acids. CDR3: CASSLGTANEKLFF. In DNA, the CDR3 is TGCGCCAGCAGCTTAGGAACAGCTAATGAAAAACTGTTTTTT. The entire variable domain, with the rest obtained from reference TRBV5-1 and TRBJ1-4, is as follows: KAGVTQTPRYLIKTRGQQVTLSCSPISGHRSVSWYQQTPGQGLQFLFEYFSETQRNKGNFPGRFSGRQFSNSRSEMNVSTLELGDSALYLCASSLGTANEKLFFGSGTQLSVL.

This clone has only a few counts. The CDR3 loop reads CASSPGNRQPQHF. The DNA for the CDR3 is TGTGCCAGCAGCCCCGGTAATAGGCAGCCCCAGCATTTT. The chain employs TRBV9 and TRBJ1-5; D is ambiguous. Trimming removed 4 bases from V and 7 bases from J, with 12 bases in between. Germline values: CDR1 SGDLS, CDR2 YYNGEE. CDR3 length: 13 residues.

This chain uses TRBV20-1 with TRBJ2-3; D not resolved. V was shortened by 0 bases and J by 9 bases, with 7 bases between the two germline ends. Germline lookup yields CDR1 DFQATT and CDR2 SNEGSKA (reference sequence). The CDR3 consists of 11 residues. The chain's CDR3 is CSAREGITQYF. For the CDR3, the DNA is TGCAGTGCTAGAGAAGGGATCACGCAGTATTTT.